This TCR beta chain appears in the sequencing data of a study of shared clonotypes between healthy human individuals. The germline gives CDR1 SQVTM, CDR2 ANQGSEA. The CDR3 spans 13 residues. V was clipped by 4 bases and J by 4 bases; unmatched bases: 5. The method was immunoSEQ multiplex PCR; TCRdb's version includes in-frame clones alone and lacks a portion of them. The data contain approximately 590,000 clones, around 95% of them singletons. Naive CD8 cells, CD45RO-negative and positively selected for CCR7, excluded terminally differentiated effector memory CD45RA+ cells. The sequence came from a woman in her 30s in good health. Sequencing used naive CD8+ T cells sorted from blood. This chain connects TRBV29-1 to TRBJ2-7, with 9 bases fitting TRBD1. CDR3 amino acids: CSVVNRGQYEQYF. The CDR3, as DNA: TGCAGCGTTGTTAACAGGGGGCAATACGAGCAGTACTTC.